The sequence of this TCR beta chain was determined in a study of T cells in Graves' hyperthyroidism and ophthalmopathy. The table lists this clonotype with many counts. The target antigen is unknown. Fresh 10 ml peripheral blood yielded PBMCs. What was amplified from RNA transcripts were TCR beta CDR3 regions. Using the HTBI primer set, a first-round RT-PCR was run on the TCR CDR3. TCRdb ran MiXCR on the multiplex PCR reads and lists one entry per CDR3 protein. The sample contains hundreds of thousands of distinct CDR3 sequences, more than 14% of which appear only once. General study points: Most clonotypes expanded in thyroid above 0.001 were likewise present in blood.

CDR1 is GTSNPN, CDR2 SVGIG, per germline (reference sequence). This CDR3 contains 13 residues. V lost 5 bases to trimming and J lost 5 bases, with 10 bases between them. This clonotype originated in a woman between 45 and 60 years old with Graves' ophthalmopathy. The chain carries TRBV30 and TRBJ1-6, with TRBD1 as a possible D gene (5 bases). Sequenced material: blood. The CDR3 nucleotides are TGTGCCTGGCAGCGGGACGATAATTCACCCCTCCACTTT. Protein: CAWQRDDNSPLHF. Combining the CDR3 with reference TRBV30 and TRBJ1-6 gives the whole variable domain SQTIHQWPATLVQPVGSPLSLECTVEGTSNPNLYWYRQAAGRGLQLLFYSVGIGQISSEVPQNLSASRPQDRQFILSSKKLLLSDSGFYLCAWQRDDNSPLHFGNGTRLTVT.